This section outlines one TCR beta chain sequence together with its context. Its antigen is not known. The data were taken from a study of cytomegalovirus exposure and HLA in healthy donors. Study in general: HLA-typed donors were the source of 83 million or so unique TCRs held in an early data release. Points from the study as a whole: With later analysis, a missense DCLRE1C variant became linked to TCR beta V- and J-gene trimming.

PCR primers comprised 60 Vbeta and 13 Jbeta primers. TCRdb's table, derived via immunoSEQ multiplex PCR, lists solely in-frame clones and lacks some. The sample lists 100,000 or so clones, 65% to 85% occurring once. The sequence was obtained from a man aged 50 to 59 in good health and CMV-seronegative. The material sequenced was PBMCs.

CDR3 amino acids: CASSWGSGTSGYNEQFF. The CDR3 DNA reads as TGTGCCAGCAGCTGGGGATCCGGGACTAGCGGCTACAATGAGCAGTTCTTC. The J gene is TRBJ2-1, the V gene TRBV28; 11 bases fit TRBD2. Germline loops: CDR1 MDHEN, CDR2 SYDVKM. The ends lost 6 bases at V and 3 bases at J; junction bases unmatched: 10. The CDR3 is 17 amino acids.